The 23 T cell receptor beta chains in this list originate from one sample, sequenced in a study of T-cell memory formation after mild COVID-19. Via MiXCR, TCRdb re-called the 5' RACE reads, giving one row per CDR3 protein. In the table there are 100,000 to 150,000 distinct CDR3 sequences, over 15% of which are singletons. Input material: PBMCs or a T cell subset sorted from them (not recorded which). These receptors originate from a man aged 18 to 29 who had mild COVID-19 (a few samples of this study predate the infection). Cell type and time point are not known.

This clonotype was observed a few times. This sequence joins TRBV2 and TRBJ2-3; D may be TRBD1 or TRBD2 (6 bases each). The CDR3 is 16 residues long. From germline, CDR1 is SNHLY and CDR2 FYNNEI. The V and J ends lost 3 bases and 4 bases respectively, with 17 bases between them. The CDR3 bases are TGTGCCAGCAGTGAGAGGGGGGCGGGGTTCGCAGATACGCAGTATTTT. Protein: CASSERGAGFADTQYF.

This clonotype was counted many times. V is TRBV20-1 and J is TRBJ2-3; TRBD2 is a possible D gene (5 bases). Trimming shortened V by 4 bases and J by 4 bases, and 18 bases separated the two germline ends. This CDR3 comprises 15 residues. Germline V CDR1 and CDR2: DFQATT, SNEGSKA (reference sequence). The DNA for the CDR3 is TGCAGTGCTACCCCAGCGGCCTCAGGTGCAGATACGCAGTATTTT. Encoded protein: CSATPAASGADTQYF.

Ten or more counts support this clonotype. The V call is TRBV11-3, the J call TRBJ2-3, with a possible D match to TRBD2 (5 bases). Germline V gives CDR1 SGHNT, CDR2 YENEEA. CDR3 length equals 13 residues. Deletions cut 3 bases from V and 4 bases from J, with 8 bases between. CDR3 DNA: TGTGCCAGCAGCTTCCCCGGGGCAGATACGCAGTATTTT. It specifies CASSFPGADTQYF.

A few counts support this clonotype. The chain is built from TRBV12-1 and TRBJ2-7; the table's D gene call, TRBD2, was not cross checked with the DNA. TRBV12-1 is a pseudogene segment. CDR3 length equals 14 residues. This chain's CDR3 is CASSCGGTIYEQYV. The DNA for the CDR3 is TGTGCCAGCAGCTGCGGGGGGACTATCTACGAGCAGTACGTC.

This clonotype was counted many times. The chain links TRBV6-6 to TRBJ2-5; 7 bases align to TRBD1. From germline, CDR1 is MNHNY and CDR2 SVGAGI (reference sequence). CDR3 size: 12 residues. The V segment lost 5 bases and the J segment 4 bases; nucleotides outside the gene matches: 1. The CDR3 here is CASSRQGETQYF. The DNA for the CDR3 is TGTGCCAGCAGTCGACAGGGAGAGACCCAGTACTTC.

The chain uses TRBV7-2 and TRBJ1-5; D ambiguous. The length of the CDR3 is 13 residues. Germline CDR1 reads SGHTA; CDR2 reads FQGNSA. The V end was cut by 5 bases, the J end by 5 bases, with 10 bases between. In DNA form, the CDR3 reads TGTGCCAGCAGCACCGGACGGGATCAGCCCCAGCATTTT. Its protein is CASSTGRDQPQHF.

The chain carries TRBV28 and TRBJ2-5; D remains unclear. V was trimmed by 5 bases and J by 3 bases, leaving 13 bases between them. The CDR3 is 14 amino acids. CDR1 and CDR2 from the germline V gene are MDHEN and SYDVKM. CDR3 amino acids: CASSPPNFEETQYF. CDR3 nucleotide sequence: TGTGCCAGCAGTCCCCCGAATTTCGAAGAGACCCAGTACTTC.

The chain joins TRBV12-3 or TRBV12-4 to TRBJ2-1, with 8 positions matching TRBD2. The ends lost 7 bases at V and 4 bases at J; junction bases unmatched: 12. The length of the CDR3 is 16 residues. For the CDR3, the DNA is TGTGCCAGCACTCCCCTTCGGGGGGGCCAGTACAATGAGCAGTTCTTC. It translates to CASTPLRGGQYNEQFF.

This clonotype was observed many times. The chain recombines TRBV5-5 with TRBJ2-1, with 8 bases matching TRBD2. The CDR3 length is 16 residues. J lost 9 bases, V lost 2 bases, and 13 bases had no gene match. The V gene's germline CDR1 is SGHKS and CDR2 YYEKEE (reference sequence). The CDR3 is CASSFDPGLDLGEQFF. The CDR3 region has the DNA TGTGCCAGCAGCTTTGATCCGGGACTAGACCTGGGTGAGCAGTTCTTC.

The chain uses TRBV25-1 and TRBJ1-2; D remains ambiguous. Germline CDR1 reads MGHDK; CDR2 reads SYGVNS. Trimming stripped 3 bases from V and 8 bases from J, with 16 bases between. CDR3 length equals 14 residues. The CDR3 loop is CASSEPWQTQGYTF. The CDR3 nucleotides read TGTGCCAGCAGTGAGCCCTGGCAGACGCAGGGCTACACCTTC.

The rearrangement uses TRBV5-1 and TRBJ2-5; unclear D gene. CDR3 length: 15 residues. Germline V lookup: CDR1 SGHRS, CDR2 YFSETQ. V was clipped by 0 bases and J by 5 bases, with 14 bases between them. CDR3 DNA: TGCGCCAGCAGCTTGGTGGGGTTCGGTGGGGAGACCCAGTACTTC. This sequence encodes CASSLVGFGGETQYF.

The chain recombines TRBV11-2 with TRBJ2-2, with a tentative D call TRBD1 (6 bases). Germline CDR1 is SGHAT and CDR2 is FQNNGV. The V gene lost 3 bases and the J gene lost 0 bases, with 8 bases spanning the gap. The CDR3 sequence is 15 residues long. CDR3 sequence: CASSFGQSNTGELFF. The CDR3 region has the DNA TGTGCCAGCAGCTTCGGACAGTCGAACACCGGGGAGCTGTTTTTT.

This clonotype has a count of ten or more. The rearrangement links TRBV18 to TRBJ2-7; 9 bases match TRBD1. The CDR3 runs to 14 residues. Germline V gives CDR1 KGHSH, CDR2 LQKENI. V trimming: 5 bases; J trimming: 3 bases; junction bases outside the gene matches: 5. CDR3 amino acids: CASSSGTGSYEQYF. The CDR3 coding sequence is TGTGCCAGCTCATCCGGGACAGGGAGCTACGAGCAGTACTTC.

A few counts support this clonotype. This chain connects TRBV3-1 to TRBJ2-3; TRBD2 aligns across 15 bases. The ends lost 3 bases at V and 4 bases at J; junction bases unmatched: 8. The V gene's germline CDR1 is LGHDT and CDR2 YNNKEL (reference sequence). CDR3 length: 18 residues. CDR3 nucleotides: TGTGCCAGCAGCCACCACAGGACTAGCGGGGGGGCCCCAGATACGCAGTATTTT. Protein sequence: CASSHHRTSGGAPDTQYF.

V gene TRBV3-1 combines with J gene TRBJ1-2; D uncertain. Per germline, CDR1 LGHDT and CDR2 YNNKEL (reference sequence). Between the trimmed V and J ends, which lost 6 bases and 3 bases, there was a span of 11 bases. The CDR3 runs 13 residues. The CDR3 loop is CASRGGRDYGYTF. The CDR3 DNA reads TGTGCCAGCAGAGGCGGACGGGACTATGGCTACACCTTC. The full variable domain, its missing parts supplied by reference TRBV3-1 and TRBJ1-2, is DTAVSQTPKYLVTQMGNDKSIKCEQNLGHDTMYWYKQDSKKFLKIMFSYNNKELIINETVPNRFSPKSPDKAHLNLHINSLELGDSAVYFCASRGGRDYGYTFGSGTRLTVV.

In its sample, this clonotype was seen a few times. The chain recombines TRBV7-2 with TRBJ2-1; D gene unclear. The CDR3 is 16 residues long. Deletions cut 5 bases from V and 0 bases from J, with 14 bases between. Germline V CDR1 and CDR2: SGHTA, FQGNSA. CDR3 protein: CASSQFGESSYNEQFF. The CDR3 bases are TGTGCCAGCAGCCAATTTGGGGAAAGCTCCTACAATGAGCAGTTCTTC. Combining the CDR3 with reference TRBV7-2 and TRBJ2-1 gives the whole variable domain GAGVSQSPSNKVTEKGKDVELRCDPISGHTALYWYRQSLGQGLEFLIYFQGNSAPDKSGLPSDRFSAERTGGSVSTLTIQRTQQEDSAVYLCASSQFGESSYNEQFFGPGTRLTVL.

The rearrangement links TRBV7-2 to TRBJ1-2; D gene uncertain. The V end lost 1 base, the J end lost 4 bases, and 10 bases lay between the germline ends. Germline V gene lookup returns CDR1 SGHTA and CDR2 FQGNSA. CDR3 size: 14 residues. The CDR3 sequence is CASSLDGERYGYTF. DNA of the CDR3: TGTGCCAGCAGCTTAGATGGGGAGCGCTATGGCTACACCTTC.

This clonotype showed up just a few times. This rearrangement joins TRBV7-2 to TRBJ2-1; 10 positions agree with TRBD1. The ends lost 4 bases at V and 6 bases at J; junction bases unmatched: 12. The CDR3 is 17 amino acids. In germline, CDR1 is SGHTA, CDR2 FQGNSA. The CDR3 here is CASSSMTGTGVPNEQFF. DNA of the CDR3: TGTGCCAGCAGCTCAATGACCGGGACAGGGGTGCCCAATGAGCAGTTCTTC.

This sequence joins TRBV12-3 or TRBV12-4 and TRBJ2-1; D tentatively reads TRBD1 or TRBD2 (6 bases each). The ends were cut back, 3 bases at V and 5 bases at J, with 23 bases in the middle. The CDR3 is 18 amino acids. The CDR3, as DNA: TGTGCCAGCAGTTTGTTTTGGCGTCGGGGGTCAGGGGACAATGAGCAGTTCTTC. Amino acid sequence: CASSLFWRRGSGDNEQFF.

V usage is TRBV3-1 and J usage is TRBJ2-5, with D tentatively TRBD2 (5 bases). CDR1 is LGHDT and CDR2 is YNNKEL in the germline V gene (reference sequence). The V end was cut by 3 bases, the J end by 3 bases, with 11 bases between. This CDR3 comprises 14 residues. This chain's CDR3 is CASSHRTGEETQYF. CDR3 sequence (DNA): TGTGCCAGCAGCCACCGGACTGGGGAAGAGACCCAGTACTTC.

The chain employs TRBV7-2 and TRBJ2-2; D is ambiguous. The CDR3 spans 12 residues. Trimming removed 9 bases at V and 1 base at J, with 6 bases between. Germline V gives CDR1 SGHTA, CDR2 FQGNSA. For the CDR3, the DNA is TGTGCCAGGTCAGGGAACACCGGGGAGCTGTTTTTT. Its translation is CARSGNTGELFF.

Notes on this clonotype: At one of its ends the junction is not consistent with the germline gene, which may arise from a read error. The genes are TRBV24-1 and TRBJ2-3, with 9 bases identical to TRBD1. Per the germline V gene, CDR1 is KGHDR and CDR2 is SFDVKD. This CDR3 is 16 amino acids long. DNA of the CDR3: TGTTCCACCAGTGGATCGGACAGGGGCATCACAGATACGCAGTATTTT. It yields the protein CSTSGSDRGITDTQYF.

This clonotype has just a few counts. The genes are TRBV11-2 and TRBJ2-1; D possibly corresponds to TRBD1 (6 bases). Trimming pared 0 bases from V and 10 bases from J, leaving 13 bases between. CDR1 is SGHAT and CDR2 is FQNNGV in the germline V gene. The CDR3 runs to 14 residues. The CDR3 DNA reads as TGTGCCAGCAGCTTAGATCCTTGGGGGCTCGAGCAGTTCTTC. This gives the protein CASSLDPWGLEQFF.